A single sample is the source of the 30 T cell receptor beta chains below, sequenced in a study of response to subunit inactivated influenza vaccine. MiXCR was run by TCRdb on the RT-PCR reads, yielding one entry per CDR3 protein. The table has about 570,000 distinct CDR3 sequences, around 11% seen once; the top ten hold roughly 9.6%. The sample also formed part of further work on T cells expressing NK-cell markers. That source reports: Generation of TCR beta cDNA was performed by 5'RACE template switching incorporating UMIs.

The sample consisted of PBMCs from blood, taken on the day of vaccination. The receptor set was obtained from a man aged 50 or older who received an inactivated influenza vaccine.

The chain recombines TRBV19 with TRBJ2-7; D uncertain. V was pared by 5 bases and J by 7 bases, with 15 bases between. Germline values: CDR1 LNHDA, CDR2 SQIVND (reference sequence). The CDR3 sequence is 13 residues long. CDR3 nucleotides: TGTGCCAGTAGTCCAATGGTCATGGGGGAGCAGTACTTC. This gives the protein CASSPMVMGEQYF.

The CDR3 nucleotides read TGTGCCAGCAGCTTAGCGTCGACGGGGACAGAGACCCAGTACTTC. As protein: CASSLASTGTETQYF. The V gene is TRBV7-2, the J gene TRBJ2-5; tentatively, D is TRBD1 or TRBD2 (5 bases each). Trimming took 0 bases from V and 4 from J, leaving 12 bases between them. This CDR3 comprises 15 residues. Germline V gives CDR1 SGHTA, CDR2 FQGNSA.

The chain employs TRBV2 and TRBJ1-1, with D unresolved. Germline loops: CDR1 SNHLY, CDR2 FYNNEI. CDR3 length: 12 amino acids. V dropped 8 bases and J dropped 1 base, with 8 bases sitting between them. CDR3 protein: CASCQSNTEAFF. The CDR3 nucleotides are TGTGCCAGCTGCCAGTCGAACACTGAAGCTTTCTTT. The whole variable domain, filled in from reference TRBV2 and TRBJ1-1, reads EPEVTQTPSHQVTQMGQEVILRCVPISNHLYFYWYRQILGQKVEFLVSFYNNEISEKSEIFDDQFSVERPDGSNFTLKIRSTKLEDSAMYFCASCQSNTEAFFGQGTRLTVV.

This clonotype has only a few counts. V and J are TRBV7-2 and TRBJ2-1; TRBD2 is a possible D gene (5 bases). V shed 2 bases and J shed 9 bases, with 11 bases lying between them. Germline CDR1 reads SGHTA; CDR2 reads FQGNSA. The CDR3 extends over 13 amino acids. The CDR3 coding sequence is TGTGCCAGCAGCTTAAATCTTGCGGGTGAGCAGTTCTTC. Its protein product is CASSLNLAGEQFF.

This clonotype was counted many times. This CDR3 reads CASTSQGYYEQYF. The DNA for the CDR3 is TGTGCCAGCACCTCACAGGGTTACTACGAGCAGTACTTC. The chain is built from TRBV25-1 and TRBJ2-7; the D gene is possibly TRBD1 (6 bases). This CDR3 is 13 amino acids long. Germline loops: CDR1 MGHDK, CDR2 SYGVNS. Trimming stripped 7 bases from V and 3 bases from J, with 13 bases between.

The chain uses TRBV6-6 and TRBJ1-5; D gene uncertain. V lost 5 bases and J 3 bases, leaving 5 bases between the germline ends. The CDR3 extends over 12 amino acids. Germline assignment: CDR1 MNHNY and CDR2 SVGAGI (reference sequence). The CDR3 region has the DNA TGTGCCAGCAGTCACATCAATCAGCCCCAGCATTTT. It specifies CASSHINQPQHF.

To note about this clonotype: This clone may be a read error of a much larger clone one base away. CDR3 sequence (DNA): TGCGCCAGCAGCCGAGATCGCCACCTCACCGGGGAGCTGTTTTTT. Translating gives CASSRDRHLTGELFF. The chain couples TRBV4-3 to TRBJ2-2; no reliable D call. Germline V CDR1 and CDR2: LGHNA, YSLEER. The V gene lost 4 bases and the J gene lost 4 bases, with 13 bases spanning the gap. The CDR3 is 15 amino acids.

The V gene is TRBV11-2, the J gene TRBJ1-4, with TRBD1 matching 8 bases. The germline V gene encodes CDR1 SGHAT and CDR2 FQNNGV. This CDR3 spans 18 amino acids. J was trimmed by 3 bases and V by 1 base; bases with no gene match: 10. CDR3 DNA: TGTGCCAGCAGCTTAGGTGTCGGGACAGGCAGCCCTAATGAAAAACTGTTTTTT. Its protein is CASSLGVGTGSPNEKLFF.

The gene calls are TRBV7-2 and TRBJ2-7; 8 bases are a match to TRBD1. Per the germline V gene, CDR1 is SGHTA and CDR2 is FQGNSA. The CDR3 is made up of 15 amino acids. With V trimmed by 3 bases and J by 6 bases, 10 bases remained unmatched. The CDR3 DNA sequence: TGTGCCAGCAGCTTTGGACAGGGAGTCCGATCCGAGCAGTACTTC. Its protein product is CASSFGQGVRSEQYF.

This clonotype was recorded a few times. The chain recombines TRBV10-3 with TRBJ2-2; D tentatively reads TRBD1 or TRBD2 (6 bases each). CDR3 size: 15 residues. Germline assignment: CDR1 ENHRY and CDR2 SYGVKD. Trimming pared 4 bases from V and 4 bases from J, leaving 13 bases between. The CDR3 is CAISGGAVGTGELFF. Here the CDR3 DNA reads TGTGCCATCAGTGGGGGGGCAGTTGGCACCGGGGAGCTGTTTTTT.

The gene calls are TRBV29-1 and TRBJ2-4, with 10 positions matching TRBD1. The CDR3 contains 14 residues. CDR1 is SQVTM and CDR2 is ANQGSEA in the germline V gene. V shed 4 bases and J 1 base; nucleotides not matched to a gene: 1. Written as DNA, the CDR3 is TGCAGCGTTGGGACAGGGGGGGCCAAAAACATTCAGTACTTC. Protein product: CSVGTGGAKNIQYF. The whole variable domain, filled in from reference TRBV29-1 and TRBJ2-4, reads SAVISQKPSRDICQRGTSLTIQCQVDSQVTMMFWYRQQPGQSLTLIATANQGSEATYESGFVIDKFPISRPNLTFSTLTVSNMSPEDSSIYLCSVGTGGAKNIQYFGAGTRLSVL.

Ten or more counts support this clonotype. The V and J genes are TRBV5-1 and TRBJ2-7, with D unresolved. The germline V and J ends were trimmed by 5 bases and 1 base, with 13 bases remaining between them. The CDR3 is 14 residues long. The germline V gene encodes CDR1 SGHRS and CDR2 YFSETQ. The CDR3 is CASSSSVGSYEQYF. DNA of the CDR3: TGCGCCAGCAGTTCATCGGTGGGGTCCTACGAGCAGTACTTC.

The chain links TRBV10-3 to TRBJ2-3; D is uncertain. CDR1 ENHRY and CDR2 SYGVKD come from the germline V gene. This CDR3 has 19 residues. Trimming removed 4 bases at V and 1 base at J, with 24 bases between. The CDR3 DNA follows: TGTGCCATCAGTGCGGTATCTACCGCCCTACAAACTCGCACAGATACGCAGTATTTT. This sequence encodes CAISAVSTALQTRTDTQYF.

The chain joins TRBV6-2 or TRBV6-3 to TRBJ2-7; possible D gene TRBD2, 5 bases. The CDR3 is 13 amino acids. Per germline, CDR1 MNHEY and CDR2 SVGEGT. Deletions cut 7 bases from V and 3 bases from J, with 13 bases between. The CDR3 sequence: CASTEGEFYEQYF. CDR3 coding DNA: TGTGCCAGCACCGAGGGTGAATTCTACGAGCAGTACTTC.

This clonotype has just a few counts. The chain recombines TRBV6-5 with TRBJ1-5; no reliable D call. The CDR3 contains 13 residues. V was cut by 4 bases and J by 4 bases, with 8 bases left in between. CDR1 is MNHEY, CDR2 SVGAGI, per germline. The DNA for the CDR3 is TGTGCCAGCAGTTTCGTGGTGAATCAGCCCCAGCATTTT. It yields the protein CASSFVVNQPQHF.

This clonotype came up a few times. This rearrangement joins TRBV18 to TRBJ2-1; 9 bases match TRBD2. Germline assignment: CDR1 KGHSH and CDR2 LQKENI. V dropped 2 bases and J dropped 6; count of bases not matched to a gene: 5. The CDR3 is 15 residues long. CDR3 region: CASSPAGGPGNEQFF. The CDR3 nucleotides are TGTGCCAGCTCACCAGCGGGGGGGCCGGGCAATGAGCAGTTCTTC.

This clonotype has just a few counts. The chain has TRBV11-2 and TRBJ2-1, with 14 bases that match TRBD2. Germline V gives CDR1 SGHAT, CDR2 FQNNGV. This CDR3 has 20 residues. The J segment lost 2 bases and the V segment lost 9 bases, leaving 18 bases of the junction unmatched. The CDR3 DNA is TGTGCCAGTAAGAAATGGGCGCAGGGACTAGCGGGAGTCACCTACAATGAGCAGTTCTTC. Translated, it gives CASKKWAQGLAGVTYNEQFF.

The rearrangement links TRBV7-9 to TRBJ2-1; D is unresolved. This CDR3 has 12 residues. Germline V gene lookup returns CDR1 SEHNR and CDR2 FQNEAQ (reference sequence). V lost 7 bases and J 5 bases, leaving 9 bases between the germline ends. DNA for the CDR3: TGTGCCAGCACCAAGGGTCACAATGAGCAGTTCTTC. Its translation is CASTKGHNEQFF.

The rearrangement links TRBV5-6 to TRBJ1-2; D is undetermined. The CDR3 has 13 residues. The germline gives CDR1 SGHDT, CDR2 YYEEEE. With 4 bases removed from V and 6 bases from J, the gap between germline ends came to 13 bases. This CDR3 is CASSPSGVHGYTF. Here the CDR3 DNA reads TGTGCCAGCAGCCCATCTGGGGTCCATGGCTACACCTTC.

The chain employs TRBV7-9 and TRBJ1-2, with D unresolved. V shed 5 bases and J shed 0 bases, with 10 bases lying between them. Germline CDR1 SEHNR, CDR2 FQNEAQ (reference sequence). This CDR3 spans 14 amino acids. CDR3 nucleotide sequence: TGTGCCAGCAGCCACCTACTCCCTAACTATGGCTACACCTTC. This gives the protein CASSHLLPNYGYTF.

The chain joins TRBV6-1 to TRBJ1-1; 7 nucleotides align to TRBD1. The CDR3 has 14 residues. Germline V gene lookup returns CDR1 MNHNS and CDR2 SASEGT. The junction had 8 bases not matched to a gene; V was cut back by 6 bases and J by 4 bases. DNA of the CDR3: TGTGCCAGCAGCTTCACAGGGGAGGGCACTGAAGCTTTCTTT. Translation: CASSFTGEGTEAFF.

This clonotype was recorded many times. V usage is TRBV12-3 or TRBV12-4 and J usage is TRBJ2-2; 7 bases are a match to TRBD1. J was trimmed by 7 bases and V by 2 bases; bases with no gene match: 10. The CDR3 totals 16 residues. CDR3 DNA: TGTGCCAGCAGTTTATCGCAGACAGGGCCCCACGGGGAGCTGTTTTTT. This translates into CASSLSQTGPHGELFF.

As regards this clonotype: Germline and junction disagree at one end, which may indicate a read error. The CDR3 coding sequence is TGTGCTAGCAGCTTAATGGCTGGGGAGACCCAGTACTTC. It specifies CASSLMAGETQYF. The J gene is TRBJ2-5, the V gene TRBV7-7, with D unclear. Germline-derived CDR1 and CDR2 are SSHAT and FNYEAQ (reference sequence). This CDR3 region has 13 residues.

The genes are TRBV20-1 and TRBJ2-2, with D unclear. Per the germline V gene, CDR1 is DFQATT and CDR2 is SNEGSKA (reference sequence). V was shortened by 5 bases and J by 2 bases, with 9 bases between the two germline ends. The CDR3 has 13 residues. CDR3 loop: CSAARPNTGELFF. In nucleotides, the CDR3 is TGCAGTGCTGCTCGGCCCAACACCGGGGAGCTGTTTTTT.

This clonotype was seen repeatedly, ten times or more. The rearrangement uses TRBV29-1 and TRBJ2-7, with D unresolved. The CDR3 contains 10 residues. V was clipped by 4 bases and J by 7 bases, with 8 bases between them. The V gene's germline CDR1 is SQVTM and CDR2 ANQGSEA. In DNA, the CDR3 is TGCAGCGTTGGGGTGCGGGAGCAGTACTTC. Translated, it gives CSVGVREQYF.

The V call is TRBV3-1, the J call TRBJ1-1, with TRBD1 matching 10 bases. CDR3 length equals 14 residues. Losses at the gene ends were 0 bases for V and 11 bases for J; bases not matched to a gene: 6. The germline V gene encodes CDR1 LGHDT and CDR2 YNNKEL (reference sequence). The CDR3, as DNA: TGTGCCAGCAGCCAAGAAGGGACAGGGGCGAGCGCTTTCTTT. Translating it yields CASSQEGTGASAFF.

A few counts support this clonotype. The rearrangement links TRBV3-1 to TRBJ2-1; 12 bases are shared with TRBD2. V shed 4 bases, J shed 5 bases, and the junction held 18 bases outside the gene matches. The CDR3 covers 20 residues. Per germline, CDR1 LGHDT and CDR2 YNNKEL (reference sequence). This CDR3 is CASSRRWYPTSGGSNNEQFF. The CDR3 bases are TGTGCCAGCAGCCGAAGATGGTATCCGACTAGCGGGGGATCTAACAATGAGCAGTTCTTC.

This clonotype was recorded a few times. The J gene is TRBJ2-2, the V gene TRBV6-1; TRBD2 matches 12 bases. V lost 6 bases, J lost 6 bases, and 2 bases stayed unmatched. The CDR3 spans 14 residues. The germline V gene has CDR1 MNHNS and CDR2 SASEGT. CDR3 residues: CASRRLAGAGELFF. CDR3 coding DNA: TGTGCCAGCAGACGACTAGCGGGGGCCGGGGAGCTGTTTTTT.

This clonotype was seen more than once but under ten times. This sequence joins TRBV20-1 and TRBJ2-5; the D is unclear. Trimming cost V 0 bases and J 0 bases, with 11 bases left between them. The CDR3 spans 15 residues. The germline V gene has CDR1 DFQATT and CDR2 SNEGSKA (reference sequence). Here the CDR3 DNA reads TGCAGTGCTAGAGACGAAGACTGGTACCAAGAGACCCAGTACTTC. As protein: CSARDEDWYQETQYF.

J is TRBJ1-1 and V is TRBV7-8; 7 bases line up with TRBD1. Germline-derived CDR1 and CDR2 are SGHVS and FQNEAQ. This CDR3 comprises 16 residues. The V segment lost 1 base and the J segment 1 base; nucleotides outside the gene matches: 6. Here the CDR3 DNA reads TGTGCCAGCAGCTTAGGCCGACAGGGTGGGAACACTGAAGCTTTCTTT. Translating gives CASSLGRQGGNTEAFF.